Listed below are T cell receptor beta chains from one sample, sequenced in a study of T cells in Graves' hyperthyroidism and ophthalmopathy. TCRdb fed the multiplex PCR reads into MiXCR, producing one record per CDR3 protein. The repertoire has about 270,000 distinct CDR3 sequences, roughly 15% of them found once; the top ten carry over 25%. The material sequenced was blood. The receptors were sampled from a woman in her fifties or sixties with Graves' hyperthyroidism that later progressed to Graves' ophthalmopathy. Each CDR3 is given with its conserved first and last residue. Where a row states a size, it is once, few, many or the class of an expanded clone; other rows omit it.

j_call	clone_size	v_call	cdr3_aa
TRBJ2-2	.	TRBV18	CASSRQGRYTGELFF
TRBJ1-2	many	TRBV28	CASSSRVSYGYTF
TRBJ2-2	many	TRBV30	CAWTKGIGIDTGELFF
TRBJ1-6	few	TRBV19	CASSIGQGAPSPLHF
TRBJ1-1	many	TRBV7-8	CASSFNGRDTEAFF
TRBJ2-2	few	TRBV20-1	CSAPTSGMIAGELFF
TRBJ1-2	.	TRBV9	CASSERGGWAEDYGYTF
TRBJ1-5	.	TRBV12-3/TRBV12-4	CASSRQGAGNQPQHF
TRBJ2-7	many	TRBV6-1	CASTDGTPTYEQYF
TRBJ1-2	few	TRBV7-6	CASSLGTGAGYTF
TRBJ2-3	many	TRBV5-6	CASSRTGLSTDTQYF
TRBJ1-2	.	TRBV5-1	CASSPEQGDHGYTF
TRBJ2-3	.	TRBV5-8	CASSLAGRFTDTQYF
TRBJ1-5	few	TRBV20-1	CSASGGSQPQHF
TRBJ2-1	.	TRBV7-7	CASSLDLGAGVSEQFF
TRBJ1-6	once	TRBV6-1	CASSEGTGFGSYNSPLHF
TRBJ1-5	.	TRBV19	CASSNRGILYSNQPQHF
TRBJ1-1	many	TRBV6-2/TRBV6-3	CASSRISRNTEAFF
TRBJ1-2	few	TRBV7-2	CASSFNGGVGYTF
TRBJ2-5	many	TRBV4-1	CASSQREGHKETQYF
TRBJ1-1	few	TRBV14	CASSHSTRTAFF
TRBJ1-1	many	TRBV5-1	CASSLSTANTEAFF
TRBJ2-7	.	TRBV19	CASSIYHEGEQYF
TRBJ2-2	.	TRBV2	CASSEGSRDETGELFF
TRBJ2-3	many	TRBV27	CASGPSGFADTQYF
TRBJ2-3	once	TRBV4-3	CASSPAPIGREQYF
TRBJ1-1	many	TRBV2	CASSVDIYVSEAFF
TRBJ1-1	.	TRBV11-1	CASSLQRDTEAFF
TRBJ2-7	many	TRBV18	CASSPTGLAASYEQYF
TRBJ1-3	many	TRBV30	CAWSGENTIYF
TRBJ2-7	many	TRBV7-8	CASSFLIGGREQYF
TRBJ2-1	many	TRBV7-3	CASSTRQGPHNEQFF
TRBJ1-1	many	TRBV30	CAWIRDVLEAFF
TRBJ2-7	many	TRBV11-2	CASSSPGQGNYEQYF
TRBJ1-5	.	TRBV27	CASSFIENQPQHF
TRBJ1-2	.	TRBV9	CASSVGTGAGYTF
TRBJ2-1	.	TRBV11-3	CASSLDYENEQFF
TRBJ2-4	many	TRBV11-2	CASSTDRGHWSKNIQYF
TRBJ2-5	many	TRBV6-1	CASHQQGLETQYF
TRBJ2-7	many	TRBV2	CASSVAAPWEQYF
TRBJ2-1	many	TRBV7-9	CASSLRRRGYNEQFF
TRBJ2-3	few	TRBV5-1	CASSVQTLLAGAADTQYF
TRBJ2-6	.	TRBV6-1	CASTWGASGANVLTF
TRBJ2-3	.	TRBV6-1	CASTNPTGRGDTQYF
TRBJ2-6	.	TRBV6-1	CASSYLEGQANVLTF
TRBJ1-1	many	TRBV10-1	CASSTGSGTEAFF
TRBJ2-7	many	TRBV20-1	CSGGTVFSYEQYF
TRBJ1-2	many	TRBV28	CASRLPNGYTF
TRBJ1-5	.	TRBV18	CASSPGVSNQPQHF
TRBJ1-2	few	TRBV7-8	CASSPGDRGYGYTF
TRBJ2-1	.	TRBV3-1	CASSQKEAASGRHEQFF
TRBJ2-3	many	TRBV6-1	CVSWDFTDTQYF
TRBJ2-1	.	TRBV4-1	CASSQKEGDNEQFF
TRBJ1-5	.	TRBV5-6	CASSLAENIRWGNSNQPQHF
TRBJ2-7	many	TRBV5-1	CASSLVGTGSYEQYF
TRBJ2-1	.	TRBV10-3	CAISESLDLYNEQFF
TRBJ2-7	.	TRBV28	CASSFRQSYEQYF